This is a list of T cell receptor beta chains from one sample in a study of spatial heterogeneity in lung cancer. TCRdb reprocessed the 5' RACE reads with MiXCR, giving one entry per CDR3 protein. The sample includes roughly 1,800 distinct CDR3 sequences, 20% to 25% seen only once; the top ten take approximately 15%. This sample comprised normal lung tissue next to the tumor, obtained at surgery. Receptors were obtained from a male donor with early-stage non-small cell lung cancer. Both conserved end residues are part of each CDR3. The order of the fields is J gene, D gene, V gene, clone size, CDR3 protein, CDR3 DNA. A D gene is named only where the DNA matches it firmly. Clone size is stated in some rows and not others, as once, few, many or a class when expanded.

j_gene: TRBJ1-3; d_gene: -; v_gene: TRBV28; abundance: medium-sized; CDR3aa: CASSLVGDIARGNTIYF; CDR3nt: TGTGCCAGCAGTTTAGTGGGTGACATCGCCAGGGGAAACACCATATATTTT
j_gene: TRBJ2-2; d_gene: -; v_gene: TRBV6-5; abundance: -; CDR3aa: CASRQTGSRATGELFF; CDR3nt: TGTGCCAGCAGACAAACAGGGTCTAGGGCCACCGGGGAGCTGTTTTTT
j_gene: TRBJ2-3; d_gene: -; v_gene: TRBV3-1; abundance: medium-sized; CDR3aa: CASSPRGAGASEATQYF; CDR3nt: TGTGCCAGCAGCCCTAGGGGGGCGGGGGCCTCCGAGGCTACGCAGTATTTT
j_gene: TRBJ2-7; d_gene: -; v_gene: TRBV18; abundance: -; CDR3aa: CASSPLIDSYEQYF; CDR3nt: TGTGCCAGCTCACCCCTCATTGACAGTTACGAGCAGTACTTC
j_gene: TRBJ1-6; d_gene: -; v_gene: TRBV18; abundance: -; CDR3aa: CASSPADRSSPLHF; CDR3nt: TGTGCCAGCTCACCAGCCGACAGGTCCTCACCCCTCCACTTT
j_gene: TRBJ2-5; d_gene: -; v_gene: TRBV5-6; abundance: medium-sized; CDR3aa: CASRGQRRGQETQYF; CDR3nt: TGTGCCAGCAGGGGACAGCGGAGGGGGCAAGAGACCCAGTACTTC
j_gene: TRBJ1-6; d_gene: -; v_gene: TRBV20-1; abundance: medium-sized; CDR3aa: CSASGGGFSYNSPLHF; CDR3nt: TGCAGTGCTTCCGGAGGGGGGTTCTCCTATAATTCACCCCTCCACTTT
j_gene: TRBJ1-4; d_gene: -; v_gene: TRBV5-5; abundance: -; CDR3aa: CASSRGARIEKLFF; CDR3nt: TGTGCCAGCAGCCGGGGGGCGAGGATTGAAAAACTGTTTTTT
j_gene: TRBJ2-2; d_gene: -; v_gene: TRBV27; abundance: -; CDR3aa: CASSPDANTGELFF; CDR3nt: TGTGCCAGCAGTCCGGACGCGAACACCGGGGAGCTGTTTTTT
j_gene: TRBJ2-3; d_gene: -; v_gene: TRBV3-1; abundance: -; CDR3aa: CASSQGVEADTQYF; CDR3nt: TGTGCCAGCAGCCAAGGGGTGGAGGCAGATACGCAGTATTTT
j_gene: TRBJ2-1; d_gene: -; v_gene: TRBV28; abundance: medium-sized; CDR3aa: CASSRDFYNEQFF; CDR3nt: TGTGCCAGCAGCCGGGATTTCTACAATGAGCAGTTCTTC
j_gene: TRBJ1-5; d_gene: TRBD1; v_gene: TRBV6-1; abundance: many; CDR3aa: CASSDNRGRSQPQHF; CDR3nt: TGTGCCAGCAGTGATAACAGGGGAAGGAGTCAGCCCCAGCATTTT
j_gene: TRBJ2-7; d_gene: -; v_gene: TRBV3-1; abundance: -; CDR3aa: CASSQEAAYEQYF; CDR3nt: TGTGCCAGCAGCCAAGAGGCGGCCTACGAGCAGTACTTC
j_gene: TRBJ2-3; d_gene: -; v_gene: TRBV24-1; abundance: medium-sized; CDR3aa: CATSGPGTDTQYF; CDR3nt: TGTGCCACCAGCGGTCCGGGCACAGATACGCAGTATTTT
j_gene: TRBJ2-7; d_gene: -; v_gene: TRBV7-9; abundance: -; CDR3aa: CASSLSGLIYEQYF; CDR3nt: TGTGCCAGCAGCTTAAGCGGTTTGATCTACGAGCAGTACTTC
j_gene: TRBJ2-7; d_gene: TRBD2; v_gene: TRBV18; abundance: -; CDR3aa: CASSLASGVPYEQYF; CDR3nt: TGTGCCAGCTCACTCGCTAGCGGGGTCCCCTACGAGCAGTACTTC
j_gene: TRBJ2-5; d_gene: TRBD2; v_gene: TRBV20-1; abundance: many; CDR3aa: CSARAGAGGRETQYF; CDR3nt: TGCAGTGCTAGGGCCGGAGCGGGGGGACGAGAGACCCAGTACTTC
j_gene: TRBJ2-7; d_gene: -; v_gene: TRBV5-1; abundance: large; CDR3aa: CASSLEGGQNYEQYF; CDR3nt: TGCGCCAGCAGCTTGGAAGGAGGGCAGAACTACGAGCAGTACTTC
j_gene: TRBJ2-7; d_gene: -; v_gene: TRBV10-3; abundance: -; CDR3aa: CAISEQADEQYF; CDR3nt: TGTGCCATCAGTGAACAGGCCGACGAGCAGTACTTC
j_gene: TRBJ2-5; d_gene: -; v_gene: TRBV28; abundance: medium-sized; CDR3aa: CASSLQMTKTQYF; CDR3nt: TGTGCCAGCAGTTTACAGATGACGAAGACCCAGTACTTC
j_gene: TRBJ2-1; d_gene: TRBD2; v_gene: TRBV5-4; abundance: -; CDR3aa: CASSSGLAGEQFF; CDR3nt: TGTGCCAGCAGCTCAGGACTAGCGGGTGAGCAGTTCTTC
j_gene: TRBJ2-3; d_gene: -; v_gene: TRBV5-1; abundance: once; CDR3aa: CASSLGRGGRNTQYF; CDR3nt: TGCGCCAGCAGCTTGGGTCGAGGGGGTAGAAATACGCAGTATTTT
j_gene: TRBJ2-3; d_gene: -; v_gene: TRBV7-2; abundance: many; CDR3aa: CASSFVPGDTQYF; CDR3nt: TGTGCCAGCAGCTTCGTTCCCGGGGATACGCAGTATTTT
j_gene: TRBJ2-3; d_gene: TRBD2; v_gene: TRBV6-1; abundance: -; CDR3aa: CASSEESPLAGGSTDTQYF; CDR3nt: TGTGCCAGCAGTGAAGAGAGCCCCTTAGCGGGGGGGTCCACAGATACGCAGTATTTT
j_gene: TRBJ2-2; d_gene: -; v_gene: TRBV5-1; abundance: -; CDR3aa: CASSTRWAGELFF; CDR3nt: TGCGCCAGCAGCACTCGTTGGGCCGGGGAGCTGTTTTTT
j_gene: TRBJ2-1; d_gene: -; v_gene: TRBV20-1; abundance: -; CDR3aa: CSARGTGREFF; CDR3nt: TGCAGTGCTAGAGGGACAGGGAGGGAGTTCTTC
j_gene: TRBJ2-2; d_gene: -; v_gene: TRBV23-1; abundance: large; CDR3aa: CASSQRVWLRRLRAKPNTGELFF; CDR3nt: TGCGCCAGCAGTCAACGGGTGTGGCTTAGGAGGCTCAGGGCCAAACCGAACACCGGGGAGCTGTTTTTT
j_gene: TRBJ2-7; d_gene: TRBD1; v_gene: TRBV7-2; abundance: large; CDR3aa: CASSPDRGDFEQYF; CDR3nt: TGTGCCAGCAGCCCAGACAGGGGGGACTTCGAGCAGTACTTC